The 30 T cell receptor beta chains in this list originate from one sample, sequenced in a study of CD8+ T cells in alopecia areata. Sequencing used cDNA as its template, made by extracting RNA and reverse transcribing it. The repertoire was sequenced with immunoSEQ multiplex PCR; TCRdb's copy has only in-frame clones and lacks some. This repertoire shows around 120,000 clones, 35% to 40% found once; its top ten account for about 3.1%. Sequences were obtained from CD4+ T cells sorted from blood. These receptors originate from a human donor with alopecia areata.

The chain joins TRBV11-2 to TRBJ2-7; 9 bases map to TRBD1. J was trimmed by 5 bases and V by 5 bases; bases with no gene match: 7. The germline V gene encodes CDR1 SGHAT and CDR2 FQNNGV. This CDR3 has 14 amino acids. CDR3 region: CASSLSGTGNEQYF. CDR3 bases: TGTGCCAGCAGCCTTTCCGGGACAGGGAACGAGCAGTACTTC. The entire variable domain, with the rest obtained from reference TRBV11-2 and TRBJ2-7, is as follows: EAGVAQSPRYKIIEKRQSVAFWCNPISGHATLYWYQQILGQGPKLLIQFQNNGVVDDSQLPKDRFSAERLKGVDSTLKIQPAKLEDSAVYLCASSLSGTGNEQYFGPGTRLTVT.

V is TRBV7-2 and J is TRBJ2-5, with 10 nucleotides matching TRBD2. This CDR3 comprises 16 residues. Germline assignment: CDR1 SGHTA and CDR2 FQGNSA. V lost 1 base and J lost 0; bases outside the gene matches: 2. The CDR3 protein is CASSLGLAGDQETQYF. The CDR3 region has the DNA TGTGCCAGCAGCTTAGGTCTAGCGGGGGACCAAGAGACCCAGTACTTC.

This clone was seen a few times. The rearrangement links TRBV28 to TRBJ2-7, with D possibly matching TRBD2 (5 bases). V gave up 6 bases and J gave up 6 bases, with 18 bases separating them. The CDR3 spans 14 residues. Germline V gene data show CDR1 as MDHEN and CDR2 as SYDVKM. The CDR3 DNA sequence: TGTGCCAGCAGCATTGGACTGACTCTTAGCGAGCAGTACTTC. Its translation is CASSIGLTLSEQYF. The full variable domain, rest sourced from reference TRBV28 and TRBJ2-7, is DVKVTQSSRYLVKRTGEKVFLECVQDMDHENMFWYRQDPGLGLRLIYFSYDVKMKEKGDIPEGYSVSREKKERFSLILESASTNQTSMYLCASSIGLTLSEQYFGPGTRLTVT.

There are a few counts of this clone. V and J are TRBV30 and TRBJ1-2; unclear D gene. The CDR3 consists of 13 residues. Germline-derived CDR1 and CDR2 are GTSNPN and SVGIG (reference sequence). Trimming left V 5 bases short and J 2 bases short, with 12 bases between. In DNA, the CDR3 is TGTGCCTGGGTCCCGGTCGAGAACTATGGCTACACCTTC. Translating it yields CAWVPVENYGYTF.

The V call is TRBV5-1, the J call TRBJ2-7; 10 bases fit TRBD1. Germline V gene data show CDR1 as SGHRS and CDR2 as YFSETQ. The CDR3 extends over 16 amino acids. With 1 base clipped from V and 5 bases from J, the junction kept 9 bases outside the gene matches. CDR3: CASSLTSGTGANEQYF. In nucleotides, the CDR3 is TGCGCCAGCAGCTTGACTTCCGGGACAGGGGCCAACGAGCAGTACTTC.

The chain couples TRBV5-4 to TRBJ2-3; 9 bases match TRBD1. The CDR3 runs 15 residues. V was clipped by 4 bases and J by 1 base; unmatched bases: 4. Germline assignment: CDR1 SGHNT and CDR2 YYREEE (reference sequence). CDR3 residues: CASSPGTGRTDTQYF. The DNA of the CDR3 is TGTGCCAGCAGCCCCGGGACAGGGCGCACAGATACGCAGTATTTT. The full variable domain, its missing parts supplied by reference TRBV5-4 and TRBJ2-3, is ETGVTQSPTHLIKTRGQQVTLRCSSQSGHNTVSWYQQALGQGPQFIFQYYREEENGRGNFPPRFSGLQFPNYSSELNVNALELDDSALYLCASSPGTGRTDTQYFGPGTRLTVL.

In its sample, this clone was seen a few times. The chain links TRBV29-1 to TRBJ2-1; TRBD2 might be the D (7 bases). This CDR3 has 15 residues. CDR1 SQVTM and CDR2 ANQGSEA come from the germline V gene. V was pared by 2 bases and J by 5 bases, with 16 bases between. CDR3 residues: CSVEKRGGRNNEQFF. Written as DNA, the CDR3 is TGCAGCGTTGAAAAAAGGGGGGGTCGGAACAATGAGCAGTTCTTC.

The chain couples TRBV2 to TRBJ2-5; TRBD1 is a possible D gene (5 bases). CDR1 SNHLY and CDR2 FYNNEI come from the germline V gene. Trimming shortened V by 6 bases and J by 4 bases, and 9 bases separated the two germline ends. CDR3 size: 12 residues. CDR3 in amino acids: CASSPGSETQYF. CDR3 coding DNA: TGTGCCAGCAGCCCAGGGTCAGAGACCCAGTACTTC.

V is TRBV2 and J is TRBJ2-1; no clear D gene. CDR1 and CDR2 (germline): SNHLY, FYNNEI. V was trimmed by 6 bases and J by 0 bases, leaving 15 bases between them. This CDR3 spans 16 amino acids. The CDR3 nucleotides read TGTGCCAGCAGCCCAAGACTGAGCAGCTCCTACAATGAGCAGTTCTTC. Protein: CASSPRLSSSYNEQFF.

This clone has more than one count but fewer than ten. The chain uses TRBV30 and TRBJ2-7, with 9 bases lining up with TRBD1. The germline CDR1 and CDR2 sequences are GTSNPN and SVGIG (reference sequence). Trimming cost V 5 bases and J 3 bases; bases outside gene matches: 2. The CDR3 sequence is 12 residues long. DNA for the CDR3: TGTGCCTGGGGGACAGGGCTCTACGAGCAGTACTTC. Translated, it gives CAWGTGLYEQYF.

A few counts support this clone. The V and J genes are TRBV29-1 and TRBJ2-3; D ambiguous. CDR1 and CDR2 from the germline V gene are SQVTM and ANQGSEA. Trimming removed 4 bases from V and 0 bases from J, with 11 bases in between. CDR3 size: 14 residues. The CDR3 here is CSVGGLTSTDTQYF. As DNA, the CDR3 is TGCAGCGTTGGTGGCCTGACTAGCACAGATACGCAGTATTTT.

This chain joins TRBV28 and TRBJ2-7; maybe TRBD2 (5 bases). The germline CDR1 and CDR2 sequences are MDHEN and SYDVKM. The V and J ends lost 5 bases and 0 bases respectively, with 14 bases between them. CDR3 length: 15 residues. CDR3 sequence reads: CASSPNSADSYEQYF. The CDR3 DNA sequence: TGTGCCAGCAGTCCCAATAGCGCCGACTCCTACGAGCAGTACTTC.

The chain joins TRBV6-5 to TRBJ1-1; D is undetermined. Trimming removed 0 bases at V and 6 bases at J, with 8 bases between. Germline V gene data show CDR1 as MNHEY and CDR2 as SVGAGI. CDR3 length: 13 residues. The CDR3 reads CASSYSRGSEAFF. The CDR3 DNA follows: TGTGCCAGCAGTTACTCCCGCGGGTCTGAAGCTTTCTTT.

In this sample, this clone turned up a few times. The CDR3, as DNA: TGTGCCAGCAGCCCGCCTGGACTGCAAGAGACCCAGTACTTC. Amino acid sequence: CASSPPGLQETQYF. The V call is TRBV7-2, the J call TRBJ2-5, with D maybe TRBD2 (5 bases). Germline V gene lookup returns CDR1 SGHTA and CDR2 FQGNSA. There are 14 residues in the CDR3. Trimming cost V 5 bases and J 2 bases, with 12 bases left between them.

The chain couples TRBV30 to TRBJ2-1; the D gene is possibly TRBD2 (7 bases). The V gene lost 0 bases and the J gene lost 11 bases, with 17 bases spanning the gap. The CDR3 has 14 amino acids. Germline loops: CDR1 GTSNPN, CDR2 SVGIG (reference sequence). CDR3: CAWSVDGGARKQFF. The CDR3 nucleotides are TGTGCCTGGAGTGTCGATGGGGGGGCTCGGAAGCAGTTCTTC.

This chain joins TRBV2 and TRBJ2-5; a weak D match, TRBD2 (6 bases). The germline V gene has CDR1 SNHLY and CDR2 FYNNEI. Trimming pared 10 bases from V and 4 bases from J, leaving 19 bases between. This CDR3 has 14 residues. Here the CDR3 reads CATQKGTPPETQYF. CDR3 bases: TGTGCCACTCAAAAAGGGACTCCCCCAGAGACCCAGTACTTC.

V gene TRBV4-2 combines with J gene TRBJ2-3; D remains unclear. The germline V gene has CDR1 LGHNA and CDR2 YNFKEQ. The CDR3 contains 14 residues. V shed 1 base and J shed 1 base, with 6 bases lying between them. CDR3 in DNA: TGTGCCAGCAGCCAAGCGGTGGGCACAGATACGCAGTATTTT. This codes for CASSQAVGTDTQYF.

This clone was observed a few times. This chain links TRBV29-1 with TRBJ2-2; TRBD2 might be the D (5 bases). The CDR3 sequence is 13 residues long. CDR1 SQVTM and CDR2 ANQGSEA come from the germline V gene. V gave up 4 bases and J gave up 8 bases, with 14 bases separating them. CDR3 sequence reads: CSVGGRYSGELFF. The CDR3 coding sequence is TGCAGCGTTGGAGGGCGGTATAGTGGGGAGCTGTTTTTT.

The chain carries TRBV5-1 and TRBJ1-1, with D maybe TRBD1 (6 bases). The CDR3 covers 14 residues. Trimming cost V 4 bases and J 4 bases, with 14 bases left between them. Germline assignment: CDR1 SGHRS and CDR2 YFSETQ. The CDR3 coding sequence is TGCGCCAGCAGCCGGAACACAGGGTCCACTGAAGCTTTCTTT. This sequence encodes CASSRNTGSTEAFF.

A few counts support this clone. The V and J genes are TRBV5-6 and TRBJ2-3; D is possibly TRBD2 (6 bases). Germline assignment: CDR1 SGHDT and CDR2 YYEEEE. Between the trimmed V and J ends, which lost 3 bases and 2 bases, there was a span of 10 bases. The CDR3 spans 14 residues. The CDR3 loop reads CASSSREPTDTQYF. CDR3 nucleotide sequence: TGTGCCAGCAGCTCTCGGGAGCCCACAGATACGCAGTATTTT.

The chain employs TRBV7-6 and TRBJ2-1, with D possibly being TRBD2 (6 bases). Germline CDR1 SGHVS, CDR2 FNYEAQ. Trimming cost V 5 bases and J 7 bases, with 12 bases left between them. This CDR3 has 13 amino acids. The CDR3 reads CASSPGTVNEQFF. The CDR3 region has the DNA TGTGCCAGCAGCCCAGGGACTGTTAATGAGCAGTTCTTC.

The chain joins TRBV5-6 to TRBJ1-2; TRBD1 matches at 11 bases. The CDR3 contains 15 residues. Unmatched junction bases numbered 4, after V lost 4 bases and J lost 2 bases. Germline lookup yields CDR1 SGHDT and CDR2 YYEEEE. The CDR3: CASSPRTGGNYGYTF. In nucleotides, the CDR3 is TGTGCCAGCAGCCCGAGGACAGGGGGCAACTATGGCTACACCTTC.

The chain links TRBV9 to TRBJ2-1; the match to TRBD1 covers 10 bases. Germline V gene data show CDR1 as SGDLS and CDR2 as YYNGEE. The CDR3 has 15 residues. The V and J ends lost 4 bases and 8 bases, in that order; junction bases with no gene match: 9. The CDR3 reads CASSIRTGGTYEQFF. Here the CDR3 DNA reads TGTGCCAGCAGCATACGGACAGGGGGAACTTATGAGCAGTTCTTC.

In this sample, this clone turned up a few times. This chain joins TRBV27 and TRBJ2-3; the D gene is possibly TRBD1 (6 bases). CDR3 length: 13 amino acids. Germline V lookup: CDR1 MNHEY, CDR2 SMNVEV (reference sequence). Trimming took off 7 bases at V and 6 bases at J, with 14 bases between the two ends. CDR3 region: CASKGTGRDTQYF. CDR3 coding DNA: TGTGCCAGCAAGGGCACAGGGCGGGATACGCAGTATTTT.

Here the CDR3 reads CSVEDPGLYEQYF. The CDR3 DNA reads TGCAGCGTTGAGGACCCCGGCCTCTACGAGCAGTACTTC. The chain has TRBV29-1 and TRBJ2-7; no clear D. The CDR3 extends over 13 amino acids. With 3 bases removed from V and 3 bases from J, the gap between germline ends came to 12 bases. Germline V gene sequence: CDR1 SQVTM, CDR2 ANQGSEA.

This chain links TRBV29-1 with TRBJ1-1, with unresolved D. This CDR3 is built from 13 residues. Deletions cut 2 bases from V and 0 bases from J, with 7 bases between. Germline-derived CDR1 and CDR2 are SQVTM and ANQGSEA. The CDR3 sequence is CSVENSMNTEAFF. In DNA form, the CDR3 reads TGCAGCGTTGAAAACAGCATGAACACTGAAGCTTTCTTT.

V and J are TRBV29-1 and TRBJ1-4; D might be TRBD1 (5 bases). Looked up from germline, CDR1 is SQVTM and CDR2 is ANQGSEA. V was shortened by 6 bases and J by 8 bases, with 13 bases between the two germline ends. This CDR3 has 12 residues. The CDR3 nucleotides read TGCAGCGTACGGACCCAGGGCGAAAAACTGTTTTTT. Protein: CSVRTQGEKLFF.

The chain joins TRBV4-3 to TRBJ2-7; D uncertain. V was shortened by 0 bases and J by 6 bases, with 15 bases between the two germline ends. There are 15 residues in the CDR3. CDR1 is LGHNA, CDR2 YSLEER, per germline. The CDR3 protein is CASSQDWASPFEQYF. DNA for the CDR3: TGCGCCAGCAGCCAAGATTGGGCCTCCCCTTTCGAGCAGTACTTC.

The chain has TRBV7-2 and TRBJ2-7; D may be TRBD1 or TRBD2 (6 bases each). Germline V lookup: CDR1 SGHTA, CDR2 FQGNSA. The CDR3 loop spans 14 amino acids. The V and J ends lost 1 base and 3 bases respectively, with 10 bases between them. CDR3 nucleotides: TGTGCCAGCAGCTTAGGCGGGACATACTACGAGCAGTACTTC. Amino acid sequence: CASSLGGTYYEQYF.

The J gene is TRBJ1-2, the V gene TRBV29-1, with TRBD1 matching over 7 bases. CDR3 length equals 12 residues. Trimming removed 7 bases from V and 5 bases from J; junction bases left unmatched: 7. CDR1 SQVTM and CDR2 ANQGSEA come from the germline V gene. The CDR3 DNA follows: TGCAGCGCCCTCAGGGGGAAGTATGGCTACACCTTC. Residues: CSALRGKYGYTF.